This T cell receptor (beta chain) emerged from a study of PD-L1 blockade in urothelial cancer. Study in general: Males with bladder-origin urothelial cancer made up about nine tenths of the roughly 29 patients.

Comment on this clone: Antigen: not known.

Generated by immunoSEQ multiplex PCR, the TCRdb table keeps only in-frame clones and is missing some. This repertoire shows tens of thousands of clones, 80% to 85% found once; its top ten account for roughly 9.2%. J gave up 4 bases and V 4 bases, and 9 bases lay outside the gene matches. Germline-derived CDR1 and CDR2 are MNHNS and SASEGT. The CDR3 extends over 16 amino acids. Study-wide findings and caveats: A pretreatment blood TCR clonality that fell below the median predicted better progression-free and overall survival.

Specified time point: pretreatment peripheral blood. Sample numbers ranged from 1 to 8 per patient, encompassing pretreatment and on-treatment collections. This TCR derives from a woman in her 70s with urothelial cancer. This material consisted of PBMCs, taken around atezolizumab (anti-PD-L1) treatment. V usage is TRBV6-1 and J usage is TRBJ2-3; 9 bases fit TRBD2. CDR3 sequence: CASSAFGGGASDTQYF. In DNA form, the CDR3 reads TGTGCCAGCAGTGCGTTTGGCGGGGGGGCCTCAGATACGCAGTATTTT.